Below, 3 T cell receptor beta chains from the same sample are listed, as sequenced in a study of CD4 T cells in relation to SARS-CoV-2 and coronaviruses. CD4+ T cells from unexposed donors were obtained before the COVID-19 pandemic (2011-2018). After less than 11 days of culture, CD4+ T cells were isolated. Their antigen targets remain unknown. Sequencing was performed with immunoSEQ multiplex PCR; in TCRdb, only in-frame clones are kept and a portion is missing. Of tens of thousands of clones listed, just over 75% were seen once; the top ten hold roughly 28%. Material: CD4+ T cells from PBMCs, cultured in vitro. The source is a human donor in good health.

The V and J genes are TRBV28 and TRBJ2-3; possibly TRBD2 for D (6 bases). The CDR3 has 17 residues. V shed 6 bases and J shed 2 bases, with 21 bases lying between them. Germline CDR1 and CDR2: MDHEN and SYDVKM. The CDR3 is CASSPRRGLPPTDTQYF. DNA of the CDR3: TGTGCCAGCAGCCCGCGAAGGGGACTCCCTCCCACAGATACGCAGTATTTT. Using reference TRBV28 and TRBJ2-3 for the parts outside the CDR3, the full variable domain is DVKVTQSSRYLVKRTGEKVFLECVQDMDHENMFWYRQDPGLGLRLIYFSYDVKMKEKGDIPEGYSVSREKKERFSLILESASTNQTSMYLCASSPRRGLPPTDTQYFGPGTRLTVL.

CDR3: CATSLRTGNYGYTF. The CDR3, as DNA: TGTGCCACCAGCCTGAGGACAGGAAACTATGGCTACACCTTC. The chain is built from TRBV15 and TRBJ1-2, with 7 bases that match TRBD1. Germline values: CDR1 LNHNV, CDR2 YYDKDF (reference sequence). V gave up 5 bases and J gave up 2 bases; unmatched junction bases: 5. CDR3 length: 14 amino acids.

The rearrangement links TRBV6-5 to TRBJ2-7; D assignment may be TRBD1 or TRBD2 (5 bases each). CDR1 and CDR2 from the germline V gene are MNHEY and SVGAGI. The CDR3 consists of 16 residues. V lost 1 base, J lost 1 base, and 14 bases lay in between. CDR3: CASSYCLGVPSYEQYF. The CDR3 DNA follows: TGTGCCAGCAGTTACTGTTTGGGGGTACCTTCCTACGAGCAGTACTTC.